The source of this T cell receptor beta chain is a study of cytomegalovirus exposure and HLA in healthy donors. Broader study findings: High specificity and sensitivity for cytomegalovirus status were reported for the classifier. According to a subsequent analysis, TCR clusters from the first cohort were inclined to appear together in the 130 or so validation repertoires.

Profiling relied on immunoSEQ multiplex PCR, and the TCRdb table lists in-frame clones only, not all of them. The data contain hundreds of thousands of clones, around 86% of them singletons. About this clone: The antigen is unknown.

From germline, CDR1 is SQVTM and CDR2 ANQGSEA. The V segment lost 3 bases and the J segment 6 bases; nucleotides outside the gene matches: 7. The CDR3 covers 14 residues. This receptor was taken from a young woman in good health and CMV-seropositive. What was sequenced was PBMCs. V gene TRBV29-1 combines with J gene TRBJ2-1; 8 bases are shared with TRBD2. CDR3 in amino acids: CSVDTSGKFNEQFF. In nucleotides, the CDR3 is TGCAGCGTTGATACTAGCGGAAAGTTCAATGAGCAGTTCTTC.